Only a few counts were recorded for the clone carrying this T cell receptor beta chain. What it recognizes is unknown. At one of its ends the junction is not consistent with the germline gene, which may arise from a read error. The data originate from a study of beta chain features in type 1 diabetes. Germline CDR1 reads SGHTS; CDR2 reads YDEGEE. CDR3 size: 8 residues. Study outcomes and limitations: Type 1 diabetes patients had TCRB CDR3s that were shorter (moderately but significantly so) in all four CD4+ subsets.

What was sequenced were expressed TCRB transcripts, since all of the isolated RNA had been reverse transcribed. Sequencing was performed with immunoSEQ multiplex PCR; in TCRdb, only in-frame clones are kept and a portion is missing. The data contain approximately 260,000 clones, roughly 20% of them singletons. The material sequenced was naive CD4+ T cells from blood. The chain has TRBV5-8 and TRBJ1-2; the D is unclear. The TCR originated in a woman between 40 and 50 years old with type 1 diabetes. The CDR3 DNA is TGTGCCAATTATGTCTACACCTTC. As protein: CANYVYTF. The full variable domain, completed using reference TRBV5-8 and TRBJ1-2, is EAGVTQSPTHLIKTRGQQATLRCSPISGHTSVYWYQQALGLGLQFLLWYDEGEERNRGNFPPRFSGRQFPNYSSELNVNALELEDSALYLCANYVYTFGSGTRLTVV.